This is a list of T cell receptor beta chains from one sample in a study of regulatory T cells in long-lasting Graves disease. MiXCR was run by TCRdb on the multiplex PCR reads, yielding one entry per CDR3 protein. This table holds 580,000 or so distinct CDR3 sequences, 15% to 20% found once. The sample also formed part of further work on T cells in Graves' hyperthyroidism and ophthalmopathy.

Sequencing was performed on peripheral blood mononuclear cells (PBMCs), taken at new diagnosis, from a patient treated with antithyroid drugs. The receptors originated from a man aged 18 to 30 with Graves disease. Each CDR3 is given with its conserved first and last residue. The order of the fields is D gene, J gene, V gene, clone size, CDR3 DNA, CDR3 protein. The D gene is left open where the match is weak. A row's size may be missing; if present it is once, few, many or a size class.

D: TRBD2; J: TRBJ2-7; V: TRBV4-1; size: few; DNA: TGCGCCAGCAGCCTGAATCTAGCGGGGACCTACGAGCAGTACTTC; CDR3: CASSLNLAGTYEQYF
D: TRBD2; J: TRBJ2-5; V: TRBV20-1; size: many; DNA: TGCAGTGCTAGAGAGGTAGCGGGAGGGCAAGAGACCCAGTACTTC; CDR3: CSAREVAGGQETQYF
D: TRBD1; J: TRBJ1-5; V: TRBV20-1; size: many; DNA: TGCAGTGCTAGGCCCGCACAGGGGGCGTTGAGACAGCCCCAGCATTTT; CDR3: CSARPAQGALRQPQHF
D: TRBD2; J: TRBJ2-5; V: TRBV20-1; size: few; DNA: TGCAGTGCTAGAGACACCCTCCGGACCCGCTTAAGCGGGAGGGCCTTCCAAGAGACCCAGTACTTC; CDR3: CSARDTLRTRLSGRAFQETQYF
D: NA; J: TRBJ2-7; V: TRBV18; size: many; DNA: TGTGCCAGCACAGACAGGAACCTCTACGAGCAGTACTTC; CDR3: CASTDRNLYEQYF
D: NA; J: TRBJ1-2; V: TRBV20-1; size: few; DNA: TGCAGTAGCGGGGGGGACTATGGCTACACCTTC; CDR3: CSSGGDYGYTF
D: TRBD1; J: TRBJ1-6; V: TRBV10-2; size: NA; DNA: TGCGCCAGCAGTGTTGAGGGGGCCTCGCCTAATTCACCCCTCCACTTT; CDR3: CASSVEGASPNSPLHF
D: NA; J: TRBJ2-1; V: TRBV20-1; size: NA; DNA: TGCAGTGCCCCGGGGGAGAACTCCTACAATGAGCAGTTCTTC; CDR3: CSAPGENSYNEQFF
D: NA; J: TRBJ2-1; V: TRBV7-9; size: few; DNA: TGTGCCAGCAGTCGAGTCGCGCTCTCCTACAATGAGCAGTTCTTC; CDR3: CASSRVALSYNEQFF
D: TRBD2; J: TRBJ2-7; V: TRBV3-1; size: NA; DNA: TGTGCCAGCAGCCAAGCTCGGCGACTAGCGGGAGGTGAGCAGTACTTC; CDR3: CASSQARRLAGGEQYF
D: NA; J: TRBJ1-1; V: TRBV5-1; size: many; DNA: TGTGCCAGCAGCCCTATCGCAGGCAACACTGAAGCTTTCTTT; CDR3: CASSPIAGNTEAFF
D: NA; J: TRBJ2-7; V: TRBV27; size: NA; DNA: TGTGCCAGCTCAGCCGGGACTCCGAGCTCCTACGAGCAGTACTTC; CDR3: CASSAGTPSSYEQYF
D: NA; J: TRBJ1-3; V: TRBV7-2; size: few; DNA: TGTGCCAGCAGCTTATTTGGTGTGGGACCCGGAAACACCATATATTTT; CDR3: CASSLFGVGPGNTIYF
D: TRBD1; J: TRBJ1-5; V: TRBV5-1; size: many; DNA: TGCGCCAGCAGCACGGGGACAGGGGGTCAGCCCCAGCATTTT; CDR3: CASSTGTGGQPQHF
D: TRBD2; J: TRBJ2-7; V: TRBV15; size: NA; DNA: TGTGCCACCAGCAGAGGACGGGAGGCGTACGAGCAGTACTTC; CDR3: CATSRGREAYEQYF
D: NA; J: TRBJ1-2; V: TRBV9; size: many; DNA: TGTGCCAGCAGCCTTAACCCCACGGACCCAAGCGAGGGCTATGGCTACACCTTC; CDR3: CASSLNPTDPSEGYGYTF
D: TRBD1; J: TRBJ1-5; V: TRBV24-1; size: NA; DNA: TGTGCCACCAGCCAGACACAGGGGTTGAATCAGCCCCAGCATTTT; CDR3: CATSQTQGLNQPQHF
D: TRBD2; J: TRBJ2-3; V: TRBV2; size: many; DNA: TGTGCCAGAATTTACGCCGGGACTAGCGTAAAAAGCACAGATACGCAGTATTTT; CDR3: CARIYAGTSVKSTDTQYF
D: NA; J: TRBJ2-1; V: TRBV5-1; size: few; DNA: TGCGCCAGCAGCATCCGGGGCGAGCCTGAGCAGTTCTTC; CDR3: CASSIRGEPEQFF
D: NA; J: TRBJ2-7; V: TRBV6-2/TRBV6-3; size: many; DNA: TGTGCCAGCCGACGGGGCCACTACGAGCAGTACTTC; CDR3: CASRRGHYEQYF
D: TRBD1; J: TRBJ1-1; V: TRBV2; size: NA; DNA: TGTGCCAGCGGTGTGACAGGGGGCAACACTGAAGCTTTCTTT; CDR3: CASGVTGGNTEAFF
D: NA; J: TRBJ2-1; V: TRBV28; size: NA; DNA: TGTGCCAGCAGTACCGGGACTTCCAATGAGCAGTTCTTC; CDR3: CASSTGTSNEQFF
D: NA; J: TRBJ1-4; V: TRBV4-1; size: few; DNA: TGCGCCAGCAGCCAAGATCAGGGAAATGAAAAACTGTTTTTT; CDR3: CASSQDQGNEKLFF
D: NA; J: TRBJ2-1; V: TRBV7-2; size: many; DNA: TGTGCCAGCAGCTTAGCCCCTGGCCTGAATGAGCAGTTCTTC; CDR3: CASSLAPGLNEQFF
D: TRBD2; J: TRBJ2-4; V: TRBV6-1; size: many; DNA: TGTGCCAGCAGCCTCAATAGCGGGCGGGAAAACATTCAGTACTTC; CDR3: CASSLNSGRENIQYF
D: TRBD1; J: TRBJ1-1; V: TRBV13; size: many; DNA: TGTGCCAGCAGCGAGAGGGGGCTGGACACTGAAGCTTTCTTT; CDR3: CASSERGLDTEAFF
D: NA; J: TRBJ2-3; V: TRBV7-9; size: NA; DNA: TGTGCCAGCAGCTTACAAGGAAATCCAACAGATACGCAGTATTTT; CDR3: CASSLQGNPTDTQYF
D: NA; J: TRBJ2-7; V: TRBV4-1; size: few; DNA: TGCGCCAGCAGCCAAGATCCCGTTGGTAACGAGCAGTACTTC; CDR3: CASSQDPVGNEQYF
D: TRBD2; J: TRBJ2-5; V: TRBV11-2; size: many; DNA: TGTGCCAGCAGCTTGTGGAGGCGAGCTAGCGGGAAAACAAAAGAGACCCAGTACTTC; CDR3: CASSLWRRASGKTKETQYF
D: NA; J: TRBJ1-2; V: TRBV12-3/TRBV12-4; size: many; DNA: TGTGCCAGCAGTTCAGGGAATGGCTACACCTTC; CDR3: CASSSGNGYTF
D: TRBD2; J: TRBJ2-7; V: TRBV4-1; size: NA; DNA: TGCGCCAGCAGCCAGCCGGGAGGAAGGGTCCACGAGCAGTACTTC; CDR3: CASSQPGGRVHEQYF
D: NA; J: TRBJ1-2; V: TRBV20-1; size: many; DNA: TGCAGTGCTAGTCGGAAGAACGGAATTAACTATGGCTACACCTTC; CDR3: CSASRKNGINYGYTF
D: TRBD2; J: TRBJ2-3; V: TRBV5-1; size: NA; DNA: TGCGCCAGCAGCCGAGCTAGCGGATACACAGATACGCAGTATTTT; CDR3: CASSRASGYTDTQYF
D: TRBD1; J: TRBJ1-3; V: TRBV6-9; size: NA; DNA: TGTGCCAGCAGTTACCCGGGACAGTACTCTGGAAACACCATATATTTT; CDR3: CASSYPGQYSGNTIYF
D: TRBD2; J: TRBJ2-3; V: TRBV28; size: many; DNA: TGTGCCAGCAGTTCACGACTAGCGGGAAGCACAGATACGCAGTATTTT; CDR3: CASSSRLAGSTDTQYF
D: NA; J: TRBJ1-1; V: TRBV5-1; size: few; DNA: TGCGCCAGCAGCTTGGATCCGGGCGGGGCTTTCTTT; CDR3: CASSLDPGGAFF
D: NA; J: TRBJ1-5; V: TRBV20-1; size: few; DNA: TGCAGTGCCGAGGGCCACGGGGGAGTCCAGCCCCAGCATTTT; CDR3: CSAEGHGGVQPQHF
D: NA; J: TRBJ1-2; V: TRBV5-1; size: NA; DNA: TGCGCCAGCAGCTTGGACAGGGTGTCGGACTATGGCTACACCTTC; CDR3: CASSLDRVSDYGYTF
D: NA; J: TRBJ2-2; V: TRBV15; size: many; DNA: TGTGCCACCAGCAGAGAGAGGAGGGCAAAGAACACCGGGGAGCTGTTTTTT; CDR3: CATSRERRAKNTGELFF
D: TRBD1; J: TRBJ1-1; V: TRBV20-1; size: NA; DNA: TGCAGTGCTGCCACCCCCGGACAGGGGGCTATGAACACTGAAGCTTTCTTT; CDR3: CSAATPGQGAMNTEAFF
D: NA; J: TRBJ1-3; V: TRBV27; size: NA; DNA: TGTGCCAGCAGCTCTCAGGGGAATAGAAACACCATATATTTT; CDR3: CASSSQGNRNTIYF